These 22 T cell receptor beta chains were sequenced from one sample in a study of T cell repertoires in cytomegalovirus infection. For these TCRs, the target antigens are not known. Via MiXCR, TCRdb re-called the reads, giving one row per CDR3 protein. The sample lists around 360,000 distinct CDR3 sequences, approximately 30% occurring once. The sample in question was cultured PBMCs, obtained from culture after CMV antigen stimulation. Receptors originate from a human donor in good health (CMV status not recorded). Some clones in this sample may be carry-over from other donors' samples.

The chain carries TRBV6-6 and TRBJ2-7; D tentatively reads TRBD1 or TRBD2 (5 bases each). The CDR3 has 16 residues. V lost 7 bases and J 0 bases, leaving 19 bases between the germline ends. CDR1 and CDR2 from the germline V gene are MNHNY and SVGAGI (reference sequence). CDR3 bases: TGTGCCAGCACCTACCCCGGGACGAGAAGCTCCTACGAGCAGTACGTC. Translated: CASTYPGTRSSYEQYV.

This clonotype was seen a handful of times. This chain connects TRBV7-2 to TRBJ2-6; D might be TRBD1 (6 bases). The germline V gene encodes CDR1 SGHTA and CDR2 FQGNSA. Trimming pared 1 base from V and 4 bases from J, leaving 14 bases between. The CDR3 contains 17 residues. The CDR3 reads CASSLGVTGTGANVLTF. For the CDR3, the DNA is TGTGCCAGCAGCTTAGGCGTTACAGGGACCGGGGCCAACGTCCTGACTTTC. Full variable domain (rest looked up from reference TRBV7-2 and TRBJ2-6): GAGVSQSPSNKVTEKGKDVELRCDPISGHTALYWYRQSLGQGLEFLIYFQGNSAPDKSGLPSDRFSAERTGGSVSTLTIQRTQQEDSAVYLCASSLGVTGTGANVLTFGAGSRLTVL.

This clonotype has just a few counts. V and J are TRBV6-5 and TRBJ1-2; 7 nucleotides line up with TRBD1. CDR1 MNHEY and CDR2 SVGAGI come from the germline V gene. This CDR3 has 11 amino acids. J lost 9 bases, V lost 5 bases, and 3 bases had no gene match. In DNA, the CDR3 is TGTGCCAGCAGTAACAGGGGCCGCTACACCTTC. It specifies CASSNRGRYTF.

This clonotype was observed a handful of times. The rearrangement joins TRBV28 to TRBJ2-2, with TRBD2 matching over 7 bases. CDR1 and CDR2 (germline): MDHEN, SYDVKM. CDR3 size: 17 residues. With V trimmed by 7 bases and J by 3 bases, 14 bases remained unmatched. The CDR3 loop is CASITDLREGDTGELFF. The CDR3 DNA is TGTGCCAGCATCACGGACCTGAGGGAGGGAGACACCGGGGAGCTGTTTTTT.

The chain recombines TRBV19 with TRBJ2-5, with TRBD2 matching over 13 bases. CDR1 is LNHDA and CDR2 is SQIVND in the germline V gene (reference sequence). The J segment lost 3 bases and the V segment lost 6 bases, leaving 4 bases of the junction unmatched. CDR3 size: 15 residues. The DNA of the CDR3 is TGTGCCAGTAGGCGGACTAGCGGGAGTGAAGAGACCCAGTACTTC. As protein: CASRRTSGSEETQYF. Filled out from reference TRBV19 and TRBJ2-5, the complete variable domain reads DGGITQSPKYLFRKEGQNVTLSCEQNLNHDAMYWYRQDPGQGLRLIYYSQIVNDFQKGDIAEGYSVSREKKESFPLTVTSAQKNPTAFYLCASRRTSGSEETQYFGPGTRLLVL.

The rearrangement links TRBV2 to TRBJ1-4; D not resolved. V lost 2 bases, J lost 8 bases, and 3 bases lay in between. This CDR3 region has 11 residues. Germline V gives CDR1 SNHLY, CDR2 FYNNEI. CDR3 amino acids: CASSEMEKLFF. The CDR3 DNA follows: TGTGCCAGCAGTGAAATGGAAAAACTGTTTTTT.

At least ten counts were recorded for this clonotype. The chain employs TRBV7-2 and TRBJ2-5; D is undetermined. Germline CDR1 and CDR2: SGHTA and FQGNSA. The CDR3 is made up of 14 amino acids. V dropped 1 base and J dropped 4 bases, with 10 bases sitting between them. The CDR3 is CASSLVGDGETQYF. As DNA, the CDR3 is TGTGCCAGCAGCTTAGTGGGTGACGGAGAGACCCAGTACTTC. The variable domain in full, completed from reference TRBV7-2 and TRBJ2-5, reads GAGVSQSPSNKVTEKGKDVELRCDPISGHTALYWYRQSLGQGLEFLIYFQGNSAPDKSGLPSDRFSAERTGGSVSTLTIQRTQQEDSAVYLCASSLVGDGETQYFGPGTRLLVL.

This clonotype was found a few times. The V and J genes are TRBV12-3 or TRBV12-4 and TRBJ1-2; D remains ambiguous. The CDR3 spans 12 residues. Trimming stripped 4 bases from V and 7 bases from J, with 10 bases between. CDR3 DNA sequence: TGTGCCAGCAGTTCCCGCATCGGTGGCTACACCTTC. Protein: CASSSRIGGYTF.

In this sample, this clonotype turned up many times. J is TRBJ1-1 and V is TRBV7-8; perhaps TRBD1 as D (5 bases). The CDR3 loop spans 13 amino acids. Germline-derived CDR1 and CDR2 are SGHVS and FQNEAQ. Trimming cost V 4 bases and J 8 bases, with 14 bases left between them. In DNA form, the CDR3 reads TGTGCCAGCAGCTCCAGATATGGGGGGGAAGCTTTCTTT. Amino acids: CASSSRYGGEAFF.

This clonotype was counted between two and nine times. The rearrangement uses TRBV19 and TRBJ1-5; D call uncertain. Between the trimmed V and J ends, which lost 9 bases and 0 bases, there was a span of 9 bases. The V gene's germline CDR1 is LNHDA and CDR2 SQIVND (reference sequence). This CDR3 has 13 residues. The CDR3 nucleotides read TGTGCCAGCTCTGACGGTAGCAATCAGCCCCAGCATTTT. Its translation is CASSDGSNQPQHF.

The chain recombines TRBV5-6 with TRBJ2-3, with D uncertain. This CDR3 spans 15 amino acids. The ends were cut back, 0 bases at V and 2 bases at J, with 10 bases in the middle. Germline V lookup: CDR1 SGHDT, CDR2 YYEEEE. The CDR3 DNA follows: TGTGCCAGCAGCTTGGTGGGCGCGCACACAGATACGCAGTATTTT. It is translated as CASSLVGAHTDTQYF.

The chain employs TRBV15 and TRBJ2-1; 11 bases align to TRBD1. This CDR3 is built from 17 residues. Per germline, CDR1 LNHNV and CDR2 YYDKDF (reference sequence). The V and J ends lost 5 bases and 7 bases, in that order; junction bases with no gene match: 13. CDR3 DNA: TGTGCCACCAGCCCGGACAGGGGGCGGCTAGCGAGAAATGAGCAGTTCTTC. Translation: CATSPDRGRLARNEQFF.

This clonotype appeared many times. The V gene is TRBV7-2, the J gene TRBJ2-1, with D possibly being TRBD1 or TRBD2 (6 bases each). This CDR3 region has 14 residues. Germline values: CDR1 SGHTA, CDR2 FQGNSA. The V end lost 0 bases, the J end lost 8 bases, and 11 bases lay between the germline ends. CDR3 in DNA: TGTGCCAGCAGCTTAGCAGGTGGGGGGCATGAGCAGTTCTTC. Translation gives CASSLAGGGHEQFF.

The chain uses TRBV5-4 and TRBJ2-1; 7 bases are shared with TRBD1. This CDR3 has 15 residues. Germline CDR1 and CDR2: SGHNT and YYREEE (reference sequence). Unmatched junction bases numbered 4, after V lost 3 bases and J lost 1 base. The DNA for the CDR3 is TGTGCCAGCAGCTCGCCGACAGGGTCCTACAATGAGCAGTTCTTC. Amino acid sequence: CASSSPTGSYNEQFF. The full variable domain, with the rest looked up from reference TRBV5-4 and TRBJ2-1, is ETGVTQSPTHLIKTRGQQVTLRCSSQSGHNTVSWYQQALGQGPQFIFQYYREEENGRGNFPPRFSGLQFPNYSSELNVNALELDDSALYLCASSSPTGSYNEQFFGPGTRLTVL.

There are many counts of this clonotype. This chain connects TRBV7-8 to TRBJ1-3, with 7 bases lining up with TRBD1. After removal of 6 bases from V and 4 bases from J, the junction contained 12 bases not matched to a gene. This CDR3 region has 16 residues. The germline gives CDR1 SGHVS, CDR2 FQNEAQ. This CDR3 is CASSSRQGGFGNTIYF. The CDR3 region has the DNA TGTGCCAGCAGTAGTCGACAGGGTGGATTCGGAAACACCATATATTTT. Looking up the rest from reference TRBV7-8 and TRBJ1-3 gives the full variable domain: GAGVSQSPRYKVAKRGQDVALRCDPISGHVSLFWYQQALGQGPEFLTYFQNEAQLDKSGLPSDRFFAERPEGSVSTLKIQRTQQEDSAVYLCASSSRQGGFGNTIYFGEGSWLTVV.

The chain uses TRBV19 and TRBJ1-5, with D hard to call. V was cut by 7 bases and J by 6 bases, with 16 bases left in between. There are 14 residues in the CDR3. CDR1 LNHDA and CDR2 SQIVND come from the germline V gene (reference sequence). The CDR3 here is CASTSVRSAQPQHF. DNA for the CDR3: TGTGCCAGTACCTCGGTCCGGTCCGCTCAGCCCCAGCATTTT.

The rearrangement links TRBV12-3 or TRBV12-4 to TRBJ1-2; 7 bases fit TRBD1. J gave up 2 bases and V 6 bases, and 6 bases lay outside the gene matches. This CDR3 has 14 amino acids. The CDR3: CASSPGTVNYGYTF. CDR3 nucleotides: TGTGCCAGCAGCCCCGGGACAGTAAACTATGGCTACACCTTC.

The genes are TRBV5-1 and TRBJ2-5; TRBD1 is a possible D gene (6 bases). This CDR3 contains 16 residues. The germline gives CDR1 SGHRS, CDR2 YFSETQ. V was pared by 4 bases and J by 5 bases, with 21 bases between. The CDR3 spells CASSLRDTEGLETQYF. The CDR3 bases are TGCGCCAGCAGCCTACGGGACACTGAGGGGTTGGAGACCCAGTACTTC. Full variable domain (rest looked up from reference TRBV5-1 and TRBJ2-5): KAGVTQTPRYLIKTRGQQVTLSCSPISGHRSVSWYQQTPGQGLQFLFEYFSETQRNKGNFPGRFSGRQFSNSRSEMNVSTLELGDSALYLCASSLRDTEGLETQYFGPGTRLLVL.

The rearrangement links TRBV5-1 to TRBJ1-1; D unclear. Germline V CDR1 and CDR2: SGHRS, YFSETQ. Trimming left V 0 bases short and J 1 base short, with 7 bases between. The CDR3 length is 14 residues. In DNA, the CDR3 is TGCGCCAGCAGCTTGGGCAGTACGAACACTGAAGCTTTCTTT. Translation gives CASSLGSTNTEAFF.

This clonotype has only a few counts. The gene calls are TRBV19 and TRBJ2-1; the match to TRBD2 covers 11 bases. Germline V gene data show CDR1 as LNHDA and CDR2 as SQIVND (reference sequence). V lost 4 bases and J lost 7; bases outside the gene matches: 9. CDR3 length: 16 amino acids. The CDR3 bases are TGTGCCAGTAGTACAATAGCGGGAGGGCCGATAAATGAGCAGTTCTTC. Translation gives CASSTIAGGPINEQFF. The whole variable domain, remainder taken from reference TRBV19 and TRBJ2-1, is DGGITQSPKYLFRKEGQNVTLSCEQNLNHDAMYWYRQDPGQGLRLIYYSQIVNDFQKGDIAEGYSVSREKKESFPLTVTSAQKNPTAFYLCASSTIAGGPINEQFFGPGTRLTVL.

This chain joins TRBV12-3 or TRBV12-4 and TRBJ1-3, with D unclear. Trimming shortened V by 3 bases and J by 4 bases, and 13 bases separated the two germline ends. The CDR3 extends over 15 amino acids. CDR3 protein: CASSFGPTRGNTIYF. The CDR3 nucleotides are TGTGCCAGCAGTTTTGGACCAACTCGGGGAAACACCATATATTTT.

This chain uses TRBV12-3 or TRBV12-4 with TRBJ1-2, with D maybe TRBD1 (5 bases). V was shortened by 1 base and J by 8 bases, with 17 bases between the two germline ends. The CDR3 extends over 15 amino acids. Here the CDR3 DNA reads TGTGCCAGCAGTTTAGGACAGCCCTCTCGAGGGGGCTACACCTTC. Amino acid sequence: CASSLGQPSRGGYTF.